The next 8 T cell receptor beta chains were all read from a single sample in a study of blood T cells in healthy people across ages. A second roughly 6 to 11 cycle PCR used barcoded and J-beta primers. TCRdb fed the 5' RACE reads into MiXCR, producing one record per CDR3 protein. The sample shows just under 900,000 distinct CDR3 sequences, about 28% of them seen only once. What was sequenced was blood. These receptor sequences come from a woman aged 80 or over in good health.

Turning to this clonotype: Germline and junction disagree at one end, which may indicate a read error. This chain uses TRBV7-2 with TRBJ1-6, with 7 bases identical to TRBD1. Germline CDR1 and CDR2: SGHTA and FQGNSA. The CDR3 runs 16 residues. Here the CDR3 reads CTSSFMGTGAGSPPHF. Written as DNA, the CDR3 is TGTACCAGCAGCTTCATGGGCACAGGGGCAGGTTCACCCCCCCACTTT.

There are many counts of this clonotype. This chain joins TRBV5-1 and TRBJ2-2; D perhaps matches TRBD2 (5 bases). This CDR3 is built from 15 residues. The V gene lost 4 bases and the J gene lost 3 bases, with 13 bases spanning the gap. Germline CDR1 and CDR2: SGHRS and YFSETQ. In nucleotides, the CDR3 is TGCGCCAGCAGCGGGTCGGGGTCCTACACCGGGGAGCTGTTTTTT. It yields the protein CASSGSGSYTGELFF.

The V gene is TRBV7-2, the J gene TRBJ2-1; TRBD1 aligns across 8 bases. Judging by the DNA end, TRBJ2-7 fits better; the J call may be wrong. The CDR3 is 15 residues long. Germline CDR1 and CDR2: SGHTA and FQGNSA. The DNA of the CDR3 is TGTGCCAGCAGCTTAGCCCAGGGGGCCTACAATGAGCAGTACTTC. This codes for CASSLAQGAYNEQYF.

This clonotype came up a few times. V and J are TRBV7-2 and TRBJ2-5; D not certain. There are 13 residues in the CDR3. V shed 7 bases and J shed 2 bases, with 11 bases lying between them. The germline CDR1 and CDR2 sequences are SGHTA and FQGNSA. This CDR3 reads CASMMSEQETQYF. The CDR3 region has the DNA TGTGCCAGCATGATGAGCGAGCAAGAGACCCAGTACTTC.

This clonotype was observed many times. The chain combines TRBV20-1 with TRBJ2-3; D not certain. V was clipped by 6 bases and J by 6 bases, with 16 bases between them. The germline gives CDR1 DFQATT, CDR2 SNEGSKA (reference sequence). This CDR3 has 13 residues. CDR3 nucleotide sequence: TGCAGTGCCGTAACCGGGTCACGGGATACGCAGTATTTT. Translating gives CSAVTGSRDTQYF.

This clonotype was detected many times. This chain joins TRBV10-3 and TRBJ2-1, with 12 bases identical to TRBD2. CDR3 length: 19 residues. Looked up from germline, CDR1 is ENHRY and CDR2 is SYGVKD. Losses at the gene ends were 4 bases for V and 0 bases for J; bases not matched to a gene: 10. CDR3 DNA sequence: TGTGCCATCAGTGGGCTACTAGCGGGGGGCCCGAGCTCCTACAATGAGCAGTTCTTC. This encodes CAISGLLAGGPSSYNEQFF.

The chain recombines TRBV28 with TRBJ2-1; possible D gene TRBD2, 6 bases. Germline CDR1 MDHEN, CDR2 SYDVKM. V lost 5 bases and J lost 7, with 24 bases in between. The CDR3 is made up of 17 amino acids. In DNA, the CDR3 is TGTGCCAGCAGTGGTACCGGGACTGGGACCTCTTGGAATGAGCAGTTCTTC. Translating it yields CASSGTGTGTSWNEQFF.

This clonotype occurred many times. The chain employs TRBV6-2 or TRBV6-3 and TRBJ2-1; D gene unclear. Germline CDR1 reads MNHEY; CDR2 reads SVGEGT. This CDR3 contains 17 residues. Trimming pared 0 bases from V and 7 bases from J, leaving 19 bases between. CDR3 bases: TGTGCCAGCAGTTACTCGACGATGGCACAAGCCCCGAATGAGCAGTTCTTC. This sequence encodes CASSYSTMAQAPNEQFF.